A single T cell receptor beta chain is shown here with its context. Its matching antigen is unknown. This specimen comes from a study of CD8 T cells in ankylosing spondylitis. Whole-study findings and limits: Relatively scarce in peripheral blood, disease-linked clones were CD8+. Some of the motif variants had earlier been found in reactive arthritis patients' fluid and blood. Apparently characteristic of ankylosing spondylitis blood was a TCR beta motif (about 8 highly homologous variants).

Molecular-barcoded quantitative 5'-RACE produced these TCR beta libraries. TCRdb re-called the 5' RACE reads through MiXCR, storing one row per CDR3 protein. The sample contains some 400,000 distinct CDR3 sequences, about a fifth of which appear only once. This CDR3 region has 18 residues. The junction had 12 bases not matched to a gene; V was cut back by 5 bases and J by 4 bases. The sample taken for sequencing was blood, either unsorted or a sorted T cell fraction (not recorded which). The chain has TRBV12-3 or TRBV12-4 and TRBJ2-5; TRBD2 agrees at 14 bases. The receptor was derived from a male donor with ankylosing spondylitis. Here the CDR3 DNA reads TGTGCCAGCAGTCCGGGACTAGCGGGAGTAGGTTGGGGAGAGACCCAGTACTTC. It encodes CASSPGLAGVGWGETQYF.